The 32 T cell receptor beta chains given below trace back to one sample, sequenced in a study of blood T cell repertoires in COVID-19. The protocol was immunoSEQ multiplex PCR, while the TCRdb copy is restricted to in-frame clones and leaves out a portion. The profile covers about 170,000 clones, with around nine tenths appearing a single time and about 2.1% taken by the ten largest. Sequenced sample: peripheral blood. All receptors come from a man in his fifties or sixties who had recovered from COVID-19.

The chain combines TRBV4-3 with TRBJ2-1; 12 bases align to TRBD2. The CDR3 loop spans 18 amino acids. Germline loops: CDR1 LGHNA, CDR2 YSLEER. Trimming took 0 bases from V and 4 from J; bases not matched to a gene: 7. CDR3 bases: TGCGCCAGCAGCCAAGATCGTGCTAGCGGGGGGGATTACAATGAGCAGTTCTTC. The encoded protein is CASSQDRASGGDYNEQFF.

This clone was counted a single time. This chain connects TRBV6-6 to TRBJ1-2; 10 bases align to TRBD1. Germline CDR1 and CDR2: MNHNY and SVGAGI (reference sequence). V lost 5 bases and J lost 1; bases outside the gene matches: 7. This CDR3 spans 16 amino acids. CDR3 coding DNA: TGTGCCAGCAGTCCGGGACAGGGGCTTCTTAACTATGGCTACACCTTC. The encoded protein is CASSPGQGLLNYGYTF.

The CDR3 loop reads CASSPGLHPSSTDTQYF. CDR3 DNA sequence: TGTGCCAGCAGCCCGGGACTCCACCCCTCTAGCACAGATACGCAGTATTTT. This chain links TRBV2 with TRBJ2-3; D perhaps matches TRBD2 (6 bases). Germline-derived CDR1 and CDR2 are SNHLY and FYNNEI. V was pared by 6 bases and J by 0 bases, with 19 bases between. The CDR3 has 17 residues. Full variable domain (missing parts from reference TRBV2 and TRBJ2-3): EPEVTQTPSHQVTQMGQEVILRCVPISNHLYFYWYRQILGQKVEFLVSFYNNEISEKSEIFDDQFSVERPDGSNFTLKIRSTKLEDSAMYFCASSPGLHPSSTDTQYFGPGTRLTVL.

This CDR3 is CASSLSSGSYEQYF. The CDR3 DNA follows: TGTGCCAGCAGCCTTTCTAGCGGGAGCTACGAGCAGTACTTC. The chain combines TRBV7-2 with TRBJ2-7; 10 bases are a match to TRBD2. Trimming removed 5 bases from V and 3 bases from J; junction bases left unmatched: 4. The CDR3 runs to 14 residues. The germline V gene has CDR1 SGHTA and CDR2 FQGNSA.

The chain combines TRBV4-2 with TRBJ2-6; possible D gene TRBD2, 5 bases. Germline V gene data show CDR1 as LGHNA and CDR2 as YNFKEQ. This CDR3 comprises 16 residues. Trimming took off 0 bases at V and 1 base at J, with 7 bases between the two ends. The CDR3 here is CASSQDRGSGANVLTF. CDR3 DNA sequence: TGTGCCAGCAGCCAAGATCGGGGATCTGGGGCCAACGTCCTGACTTTC.

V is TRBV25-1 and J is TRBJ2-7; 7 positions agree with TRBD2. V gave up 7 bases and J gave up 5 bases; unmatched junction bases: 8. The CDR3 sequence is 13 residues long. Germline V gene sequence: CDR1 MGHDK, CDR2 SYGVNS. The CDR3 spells CASTSPAGDEQYF. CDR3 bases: TGTGCCAGCACCTCCCCGGCGGGGGACGAGCAGTACTTC.

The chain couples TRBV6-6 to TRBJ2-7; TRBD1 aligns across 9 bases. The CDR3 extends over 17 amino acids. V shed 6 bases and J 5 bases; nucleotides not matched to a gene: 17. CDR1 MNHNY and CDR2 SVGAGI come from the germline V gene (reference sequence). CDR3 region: CASSRPATGGVMNEQYF. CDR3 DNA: TGTGCCAGCAGCCGACCCGCTACAGGGGGCGTAATGAACGAGCAGTACTTC.

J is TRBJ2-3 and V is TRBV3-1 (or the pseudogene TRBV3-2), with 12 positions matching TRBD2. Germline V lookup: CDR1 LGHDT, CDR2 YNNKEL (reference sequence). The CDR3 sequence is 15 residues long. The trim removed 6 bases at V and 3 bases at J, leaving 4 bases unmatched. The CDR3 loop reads CASRTTSGRTDTQYF. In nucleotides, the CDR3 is TGTGCCAGCAGAACGACTAGCGGGAGAACAGATACGCAGTATTTT.

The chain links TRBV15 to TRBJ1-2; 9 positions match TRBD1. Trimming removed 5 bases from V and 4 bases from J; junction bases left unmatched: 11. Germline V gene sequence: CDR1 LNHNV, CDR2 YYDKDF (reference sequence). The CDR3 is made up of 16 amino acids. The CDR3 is CATSAEPGQGSYGYTF. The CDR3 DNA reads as TGTGCCACCAGCGCCGAACCGGGACAGGGATCCTATGGCTACACCTTC.

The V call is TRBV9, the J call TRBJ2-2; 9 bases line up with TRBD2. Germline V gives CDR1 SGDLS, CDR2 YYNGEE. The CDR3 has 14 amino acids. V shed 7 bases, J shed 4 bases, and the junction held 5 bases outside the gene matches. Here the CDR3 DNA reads TGTGCCAGCGGTAGCGGGAGTGGCACCGGGGAGCTGTTTTTT. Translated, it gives CASGSGSGTGELFF.

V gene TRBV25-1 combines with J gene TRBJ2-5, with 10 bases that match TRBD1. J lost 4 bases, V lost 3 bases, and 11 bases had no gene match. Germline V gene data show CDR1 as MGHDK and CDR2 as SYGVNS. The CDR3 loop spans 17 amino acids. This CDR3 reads CASSDRDRGRLAETQYF. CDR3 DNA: TGTGCCAGCAGTGACAGGGACAGGGGAAGGTTAGCAGAGACCCAGTACTTC.

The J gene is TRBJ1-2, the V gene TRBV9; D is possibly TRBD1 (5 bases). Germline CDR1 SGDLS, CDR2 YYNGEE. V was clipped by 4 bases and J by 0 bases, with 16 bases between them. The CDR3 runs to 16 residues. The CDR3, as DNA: TGTGCCAGCAGCCCACGCCCCCAGGGAACTAACTATGGCTACACCTTC. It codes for CASSPRPQGTNYGYTF.

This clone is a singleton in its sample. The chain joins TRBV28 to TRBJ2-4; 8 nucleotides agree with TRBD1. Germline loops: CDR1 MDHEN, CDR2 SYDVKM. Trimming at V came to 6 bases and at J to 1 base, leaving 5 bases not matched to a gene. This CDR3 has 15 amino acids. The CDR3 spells CASSTPGGAKNIQYF. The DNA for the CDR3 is TGTGCCAGCAGCACACCAGGGGGCGCCAAAAACATTCAGTACTTC.

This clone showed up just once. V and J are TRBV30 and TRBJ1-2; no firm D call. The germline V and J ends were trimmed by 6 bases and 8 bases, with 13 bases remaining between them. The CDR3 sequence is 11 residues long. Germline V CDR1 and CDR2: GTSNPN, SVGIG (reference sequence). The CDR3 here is CACLRGLGYTF. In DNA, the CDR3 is TGTGCCTGCTTACGAGGGTTAGGCTACACCTTC.

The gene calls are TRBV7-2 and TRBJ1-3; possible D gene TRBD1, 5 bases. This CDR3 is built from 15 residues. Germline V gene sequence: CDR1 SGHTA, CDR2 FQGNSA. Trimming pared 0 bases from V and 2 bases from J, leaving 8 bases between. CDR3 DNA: TGTGCCAGCAGCTTAGCCGGGGGGGCTGGAAACACCATATATTTT. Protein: CASSLAGGAGNTIYF.

The CDR3 here is CASSRGSNYGYTF. The DNA for the CDR3 is TGTGCCAGCAGCCGGGGGTCTAACTATGGCTACACCTTC. V usage is TRBV28 and J usage is TRBJ1-2; perhaps TRBD1 as D (5 bases). V lost 6 bases and J lost 0, with 8 bases in between. Germline CDR1 is MDHEN and CDR2 is SYDVKM. The CDR3 sequence is 13 residues long.

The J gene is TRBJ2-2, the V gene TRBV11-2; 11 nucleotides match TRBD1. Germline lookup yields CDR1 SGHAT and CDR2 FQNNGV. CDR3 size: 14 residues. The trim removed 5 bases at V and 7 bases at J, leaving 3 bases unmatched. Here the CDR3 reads CASSGQGAGGELFF. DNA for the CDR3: TGTGCCAGCAGCGGACAGGGGGCCGGCGGGGAGCTGTTTTTT.

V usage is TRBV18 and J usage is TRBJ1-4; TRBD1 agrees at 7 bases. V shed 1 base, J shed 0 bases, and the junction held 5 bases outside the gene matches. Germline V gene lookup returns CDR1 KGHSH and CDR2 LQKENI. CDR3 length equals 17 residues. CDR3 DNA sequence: TGTGCCAGCTCACCACTCGGACAGGCCGCAACTAATGAAAAACTGTTTTTT. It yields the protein CASSPLGQAATNEKLFF.

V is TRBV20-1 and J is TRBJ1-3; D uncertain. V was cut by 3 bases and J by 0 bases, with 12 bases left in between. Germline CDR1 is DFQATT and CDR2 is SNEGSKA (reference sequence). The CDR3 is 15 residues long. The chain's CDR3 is CSASGPGSSGNTIYF. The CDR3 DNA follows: TGCAGTGCTAGTGGGCCCGGGAGCTCTGGAAACACCATATATTTT.

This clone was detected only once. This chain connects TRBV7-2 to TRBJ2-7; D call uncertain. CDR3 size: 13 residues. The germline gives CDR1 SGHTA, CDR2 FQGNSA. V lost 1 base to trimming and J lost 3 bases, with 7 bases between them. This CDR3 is CASSLGPGYEQYF. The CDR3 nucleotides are TGTGCCAGCAGCTTAGGTCCGGGCTACGAGCAGTACTTC.

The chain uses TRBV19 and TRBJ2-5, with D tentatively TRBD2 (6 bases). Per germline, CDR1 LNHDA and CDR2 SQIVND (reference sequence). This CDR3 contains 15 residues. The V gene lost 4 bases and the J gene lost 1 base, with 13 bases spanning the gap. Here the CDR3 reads CASSSGGSGQETQYF. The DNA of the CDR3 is TGTGCCAGTAGTAGTGGGGGGTCGGGCCAAGAGACCCAGTACTTC. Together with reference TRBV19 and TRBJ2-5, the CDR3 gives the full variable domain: DGGITQSPKYLFRKEGQNVTLSCEQNLNHDAMYWYRQDPGQGLRLIYYSQIVNDFQKGDIAEGYSVSREKKESFPLTVTSAQKNPTAFYLCASSSGGSGQETQYFGPGTRLLVL.

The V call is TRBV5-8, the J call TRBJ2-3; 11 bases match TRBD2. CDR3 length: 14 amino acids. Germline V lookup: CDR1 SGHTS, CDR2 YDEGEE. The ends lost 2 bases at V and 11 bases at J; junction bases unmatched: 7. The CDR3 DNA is TGTGCCAGCAGCTTCACACTAGCGGGGGCCGGGCAGTATTTT. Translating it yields CASSFTLAGAGQYF.

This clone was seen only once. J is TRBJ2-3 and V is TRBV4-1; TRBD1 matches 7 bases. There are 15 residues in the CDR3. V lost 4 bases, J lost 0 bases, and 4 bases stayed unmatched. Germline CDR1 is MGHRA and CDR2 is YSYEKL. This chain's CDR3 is CASSLRQGSTDTQYF. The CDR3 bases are TGCGCCAGCAGCCTTAGACAGGGTAGCACAGATACGCAGTATTTT.

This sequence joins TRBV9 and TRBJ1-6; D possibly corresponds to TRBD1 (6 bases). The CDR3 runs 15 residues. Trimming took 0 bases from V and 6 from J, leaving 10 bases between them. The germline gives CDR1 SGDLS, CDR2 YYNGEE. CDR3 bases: TGTGCCAGCAGCGTAGGTAACAGGGCTAATTCACCCCTCCACTTT. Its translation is CASSVGNRANSPLHF.

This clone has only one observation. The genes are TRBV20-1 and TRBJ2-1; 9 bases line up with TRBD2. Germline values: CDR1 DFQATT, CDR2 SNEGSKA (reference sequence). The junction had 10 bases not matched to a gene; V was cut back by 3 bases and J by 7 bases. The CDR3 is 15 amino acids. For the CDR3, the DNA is TGCAGTGCTAGTTTGGCTAGCGGGGAATGGAATGAGCAGTTCTTC. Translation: CSASLASGEWNEQFF.

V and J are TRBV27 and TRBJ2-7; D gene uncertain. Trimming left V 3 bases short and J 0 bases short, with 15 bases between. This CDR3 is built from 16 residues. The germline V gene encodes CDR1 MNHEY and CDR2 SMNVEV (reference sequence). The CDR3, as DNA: TGTGCCAGCAGTTTTTCCTCCGGCAGGTCCTCCTACGAGCAGTACTTC. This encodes CASSFSSGRSSYEQYF.

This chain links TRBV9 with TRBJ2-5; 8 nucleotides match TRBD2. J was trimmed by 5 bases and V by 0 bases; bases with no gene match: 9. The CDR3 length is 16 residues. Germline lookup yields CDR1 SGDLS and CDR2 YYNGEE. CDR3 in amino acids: CASSVGAGGSGETQYF. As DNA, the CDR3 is TGTGCCAGCAGCGTAGGGGCGGGGGGCTCCGGGGAGACCCAGTACTTC.

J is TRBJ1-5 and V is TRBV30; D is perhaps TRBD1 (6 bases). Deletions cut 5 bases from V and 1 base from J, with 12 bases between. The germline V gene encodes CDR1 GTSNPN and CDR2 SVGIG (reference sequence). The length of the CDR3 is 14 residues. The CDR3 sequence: CAWGQRISNQPQHF. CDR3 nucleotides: TGTGCCTGGGGACAGCGAATAAGCAATCAGCCCCAGCATTTT.

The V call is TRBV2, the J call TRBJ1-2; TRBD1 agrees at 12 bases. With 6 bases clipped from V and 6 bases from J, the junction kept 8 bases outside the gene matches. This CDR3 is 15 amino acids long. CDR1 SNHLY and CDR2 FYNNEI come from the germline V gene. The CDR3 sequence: CASREQGTGGHGYTF. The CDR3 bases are TGTGCCAGCAGGGAACAGGGGACAGGGGGCCATGGCTACACCTTC.

In nucleotides, the CDR3 is TGTGCCAGCAGTTTAACTACAGGGAGATTCACTGAAGCTTTCTTT. Protein: CASSLTTGRFTEAFF. The chain links TRBV27 to TRBJ1-1; D is possibly TRBD1 (6 bases). Trimming cost V 2 bases and J 4 bases, with 14 bases left between them. The CDR3 loop spans 15 amino acids. Per germline, CDR1 MNHEY and CDR2 SMNVEV (reference sequence).

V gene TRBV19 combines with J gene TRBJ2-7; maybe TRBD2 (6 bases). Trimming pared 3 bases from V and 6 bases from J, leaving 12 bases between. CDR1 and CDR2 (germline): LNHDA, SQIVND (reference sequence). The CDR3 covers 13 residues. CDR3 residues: CASSIGTGSEQYF. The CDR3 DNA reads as TGTGCCAGTAGTATTGGGACTGGAAGCGAGCAGTACTTC.

The CDR3: CASRSRTANTGELFF. The CDR3 nucleotides read TGTGCCAGCAGGAGTAGGACAGCGAACACCGGGGAGCTGTTTTTT. The chain is built from TRBV27 and TRBJ2-2, with D maybe TRBD1 (6 bases). The CDR3 has 15 amino acids. The ends were cut back, 6 bases at V and 0 bases at J, with 11 bases in the middle. Germline loops: CDR1 MNHEY, CDR2 SMNVEV (reference sequence).